The clone carrying this TCR beta chain was recorded a few times. What it binds is unknown. These data are taken from a study of post-analysis software for immune sequencing data. Study results and limitations: Patients carried four or five TRBV segments more frequently than controls did, and TRBV5-6, TRBV5-1 and TRBV20-1 were among them. Batch-matched samples strongly co-clustered by F measure.

Sequencing libraries made from TCR beta cDNA carried unique molecular identifiers. TCRdb called the PCR reads again in MiXCR, with one record for every CDR3 protein. The table has roughly 870,000 distinct CDR3 sequences, around 50% seen once. Germline CDR1 SQVTM, CDR2 ANQGSEA. V shed 8 bases and J shed 0 bases, with 8 bases lying between them. This CDR3 contains 11 residues. The receptor comes from a girl aged 5-17 years with multiple sclerosis. The genes are TRBV29-1 and TRBJ2-7; D is uncertain. The sequenced sample was blood. The chain's CDR3 is CSPTDSYEQYF. The CDR3 DNA sequence: TGCAGCCCGACGGACTCCTACGAGCAGTACTTC.